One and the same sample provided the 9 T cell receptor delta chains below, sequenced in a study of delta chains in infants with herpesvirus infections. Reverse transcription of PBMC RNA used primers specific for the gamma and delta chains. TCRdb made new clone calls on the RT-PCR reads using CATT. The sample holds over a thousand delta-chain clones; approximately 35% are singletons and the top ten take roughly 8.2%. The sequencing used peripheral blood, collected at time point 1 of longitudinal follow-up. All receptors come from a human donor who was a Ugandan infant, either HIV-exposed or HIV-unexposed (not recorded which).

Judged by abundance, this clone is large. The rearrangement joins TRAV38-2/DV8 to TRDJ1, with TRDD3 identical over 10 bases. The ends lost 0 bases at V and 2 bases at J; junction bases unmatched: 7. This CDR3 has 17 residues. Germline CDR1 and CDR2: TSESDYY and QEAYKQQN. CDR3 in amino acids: CAYRSANQLGDTDKLIF. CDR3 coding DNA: TGTGCTTATAGGAGCGCGAATCAACTGGGGGATACCGATAAACTCATCTTT.

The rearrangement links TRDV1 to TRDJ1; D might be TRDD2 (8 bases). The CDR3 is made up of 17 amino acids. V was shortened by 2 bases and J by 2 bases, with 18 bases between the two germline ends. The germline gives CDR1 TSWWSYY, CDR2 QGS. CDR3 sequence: CALGETSYNWGTDKLIF. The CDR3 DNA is TGTGCTCTTGGGGAAACTTCCTACAACTGGGGAACCGATAAACTCATCTTT.

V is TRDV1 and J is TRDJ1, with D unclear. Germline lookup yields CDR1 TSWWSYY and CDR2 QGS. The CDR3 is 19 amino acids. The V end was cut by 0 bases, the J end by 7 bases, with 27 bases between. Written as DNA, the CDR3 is TGTGCTCTTGGGGAACTGAGCCGTTCTCTCGCCCGACTCGGTTTTAAACTCATCTTT. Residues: CALGELSRSLARLGFKLIF.

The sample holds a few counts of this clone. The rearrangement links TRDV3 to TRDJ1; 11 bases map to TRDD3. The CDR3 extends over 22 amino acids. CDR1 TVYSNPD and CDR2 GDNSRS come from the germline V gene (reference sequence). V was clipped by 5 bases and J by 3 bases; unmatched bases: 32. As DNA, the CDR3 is TGTGCCATTCACCGGGTCCGGCATTTCTGGGGGATACCCGCACTTGAGGCCGATAAACTCATCTTT. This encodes CAIHRVRHFWGIPALEADKLIF.

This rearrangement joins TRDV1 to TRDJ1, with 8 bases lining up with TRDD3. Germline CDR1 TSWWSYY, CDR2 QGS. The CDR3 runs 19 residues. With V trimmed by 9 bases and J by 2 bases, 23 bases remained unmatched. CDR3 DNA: TGTGCTCTCCTTAATCTCCTACGGGGGGGATATAGGGGAACCGATAAACTCATCTTT. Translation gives CALLNLLRGGYRGTDKLIF.

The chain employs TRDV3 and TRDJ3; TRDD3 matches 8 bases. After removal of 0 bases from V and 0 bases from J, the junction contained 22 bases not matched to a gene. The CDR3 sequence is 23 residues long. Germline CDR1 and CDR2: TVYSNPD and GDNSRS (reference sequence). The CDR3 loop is CAFSGRSLRLLGAHSWDTRQMFF. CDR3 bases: TGTGCCTTTAGTGGCCGTTCCCTACGCCTACTGGGGGCCCACTCCTGGGACACCCGACAGATGTTTTTC. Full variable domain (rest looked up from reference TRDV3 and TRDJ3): CDKVTQSSPDQTVASGSEVVLLCTYDTVYSNPDLFWYRIRPDYSFQFVFYGDNSRSEGADFTQGRFSVKHILTQKAFHLVISPVRTEDSATYYCAFSGRSLRLLGAHSWDTRQMFFGTGIKLFVEP.

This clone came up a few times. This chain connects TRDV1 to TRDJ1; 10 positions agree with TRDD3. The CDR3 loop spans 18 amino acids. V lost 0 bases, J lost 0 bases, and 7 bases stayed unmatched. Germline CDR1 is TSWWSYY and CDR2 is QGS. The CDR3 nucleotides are TGTGCTCTTGGGGAACTACGTACTGGGGGATTTAACACCGATAAACTCATCTTT. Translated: CALGELRTGGFNTDKLIF.

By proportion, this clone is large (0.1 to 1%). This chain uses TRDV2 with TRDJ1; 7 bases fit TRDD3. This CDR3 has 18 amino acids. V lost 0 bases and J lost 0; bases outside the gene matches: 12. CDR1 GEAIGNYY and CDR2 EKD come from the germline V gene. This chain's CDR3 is CACDTVLKLGADTDKLIF. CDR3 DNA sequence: TGTGCCTGTGACACCGTCTTGAAGCTGGGGGCGGACACCGATAAACTCATCTTT.

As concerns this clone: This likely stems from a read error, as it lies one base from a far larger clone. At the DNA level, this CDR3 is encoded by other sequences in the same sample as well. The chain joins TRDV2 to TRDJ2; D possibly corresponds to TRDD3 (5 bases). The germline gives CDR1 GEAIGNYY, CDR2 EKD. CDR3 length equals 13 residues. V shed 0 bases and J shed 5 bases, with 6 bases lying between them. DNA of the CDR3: TGTGCCTGTGACACCTGGGGAACAGCACAACTCTTCTTT. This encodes CACDTWGTAQLFF.